A selection of T cell receptor beta chains follows, all from one sample in a study of blood T cell repertoires in COVID-19. Sequencing used immunoSEQ multiplex PCR; TCRdb keeps in-frame clones, though not all of them. The sample has some 240,000 clones, around 80% seen once. The sequencing sample was made of peripheral blood. The receptors shown here come from a woman between 35 and 50 years old who had recovered from COVID-19. Each CDR3 is given with its conserved first and last residue. D genes are given only for firm matches. The size entry is marked missing in some rows and otherwise reads once, few, many or a size class.

abundance	d_gene	v_gene	j_gene	CDR3aa	CDR3nt
NA	NA	TRBV4-3	TRBJ1-6	CASSQAEGSYNSPLHF	TGCGCCAGCAGCCAGGCCGAGGGCTCCTATAATTCACCCCTCCACTTT
NA	NA	TRBV7-2	TRBJ1-2	CASSLGSGLYGYTF	TGTGCCAGCAGCTTAGGATCCGGGTTATATGGCTACACCTTC
NA	NA	TRBV2	TRBJ1-5	CASSEDRDGQPQHF	TGTGCCAGCAGTGAAGACAGGGACGGTCAGCCCCAGCATTTT
NA	TRBD1	TRBV10-3	TRBJ1-2	CAISGQEDNYGYTF	TGTGCCATCAGCGGACAGGAAGATAACTATGGCTACACCTTC
NA	TRBD1	TRBV5-1	TRBJ1-1	CASSAFQGAEAFF	TGCGCCAGCAGCGCTTTTCAGGGGGCCGAAGCTTTCTTT
NA	TRBD1	TRBV2	TRBJ1-2	CASSAGTGEGIGYTF	TGTGCCAGCAGTGCCGGGACAGGGGAGGGGATCGGCTACACCTTC
NA	NA	TRBV11-2	TRBJ2-2	CASSLDRVSGELFF	TGTGCCAGCAGCTTAGACAGGGTCTCCGGGGAGCTGTTTTTT
NA	NA	TRBV19	TRBJ1-1	CASSMARVSTEAFF	TGTGCCAGTAGTATGGCCAGGGTGAGCACTGAAGCTTTCTTT
NA	NA	TRBV2	TRBJ1-1	CASSEAGGYPEAFF	TGTGCCAGCAGTGAAGCAGGCGGATACCCTGAAGCTTTCTTT
NA	TRBD1	TRBV7-9	TRBJ1-1	CASRNGRSGGRETEAFF	TGTGCCAGCAGGAATGGTCGTTCAGGGGGCCGTGAAACTGAAGCTTTCTTT
NA	NA	TRBV6-2/TRBV6-3	TRBJ2-3	CASSYSSDTQYF	TGTGCCAGCAGTTATAGTTCAGATACGCAGTATTTT
few	TRBD1	TRBV14	TRBJ1-1	CASSQGQGFITEAFF	TGTGCCAGCAGCCAAGGACAGGGGTTTATCACTGAAGCTTTCTTT
NA	TRBD1	TRBV6-5	TRBJ1-2	CASSQGQLSGGYTF	TGTGCCAGCAGTCAGGGACAGCTGAGTGGTGGCTACACCTTC
NA	NA	TRBV2	TRBJ2-4	CASSDLQGNIQYF	TGTGCCAGCAGTGATCTCCAGGGGAACATTCAGTACTTC
NA	NA	TRBV29-1	TRBJ2-7	CSVENPGLTYEQYF	TGCAGCGTTGAAAACCCAGGACTTACTTACGAGCAGTACTTC
NA	NA	TRBV2	TRBJ1-5	CASSDGTSFSNQPQHF	TGTGCCAGCAGCGACGGGACTTCTTTCAGCAATCAGCCCCAGCATTTT
NA	TRBD1	TRBV6-6	TRBJ1-1	CASSPTPTGKSTEAFF	TGTGCCAGCAGTCCCACCCCGACAGGGAAGAGCACTGAAGCTTTCTTT
once	NA	TRBV11-2	TRBJ2-5	CASSLDYPLYETQYF	TGTGCCAGCAGCTTAGACTACCCTCTTTACGAGACCCAGTACTTC
NA	NA	TRBV19	TRBJ2-1	CASSGRRVGRNEQFF	TGTGCCAGTAGTGGTAGGAGGGTCGGGAGAAATGAGCAGTTCTTC
NA	NA	TRBV19	TRBJ1-2	CASRAGVAYGYTF	TGTGCCAGTAGAGCGGGGGTTGCCTATGGCTACACCTTC
NA	TRBD1	TRBV7-9	TRBJ1-1	CASSFQGAENTEAFF	TGTGCCAGCAGCTTCCAGGGGGCCGAGAACACTGAAGCTTTCTTT
NA	TRBD2	TRBV7-2	TRBJ2-3	CASSSQRGGTDTQYF	TGTGCCAGCAGCTCCCAGCGGGGGGGCACAGATACGCAGTATTTT
NA	NA	TRBV11-2	TRBJ2-2	CASSSRQHTGELFF	TGTGCCAGCAGCTCCCGACAGCACACCGGGGAGCTGTTTTTT
NA	TRBD2	TRBV27	TRBJ2-7	CASRGLAGGLHEQYF	TGTGCCAGCAGGGGACTAGCGGGGGGGCTCCACGAGCAGTACTTC
NA	TRBD1	TRBV5-6	TRBJ2-5	CASSFRTGDGSETQYF	TGTGCCAGCAGCTTCAGGACAGGGGACGGTAGTGAGACCCAGTACTTC
NA	TRBD2	TRBV5-6	TRBJ2-7	CASSWTSGGTEYF	TGTGCCAGCAGCTGGACTAGCGGGGGTACGGAGTACTTC
few	TRBD1	TRBV3-1/TRBV3-2	TRBJ1-1	CASSQTGDTEAFF	TGTGCCAGCAGCCAGACAGGGGACACTGAAGCTTTCTTT
NA	TRBD1	TRBV7-2	TRBJ1-6	CASSPTRGTVVRSPLHF	TGTGCCAGCAGCCCCACACGGGGGACAGTAGTACGGTCACCCCTCCACTTT
NA	NA	TRBV12-3/TRBV12-4	TRBJ2-5	CASRTGRLETQYF	TGTGCCAGCAGGACAGGACGATTAGAGACCCAGTACTTC
NA	NA	TRBV6-5	TRBJ1-1	CASSYSGGDMNTEAFF	TGTGCCAGCAGTTACTCAGGGGGGGATATGAACACTGAAGCTTTCTTT
NA	TRBD1	TRBV18	TRBJ1-3	CASSPGTGYAGNTIYF	TGTGCCAGCTCACCAGGGACAGGGTACGCTGGAAACACCATATATTTT
once	TRBD2	TRBV9	TRBJ2-7	CASSEGLGDSYEQYF	TGTGCCAGCAGCGAGGGACTAGGCGACTCCTACGAGCAGTACTTC
NA	TRBD1	TRBV19	TRBJ1-1	CASSDGGGRMNTEAFF	TGTGCCAGTAGTGACGGAGGGGGCCGGATGAACACTGAAGCTTTCTTT
NA	NA	TRBV7-2	TRBJ1-2	CASSSQGNYGYTF	TGTGCCAGCAGCTCGCAGGGAAACTATGGCTACACCTTC
few	TRBD1	TRBV5-1	TRBJ2-7	CASSFRQGRSYEQYF	TGCGCCAGCAGCTTTCGACAGGGAAGATCCTACGAGCAGTACTTC
NA	NA	TRBV30	TRBJ1-6	CAWRDGQRVNSPLHF	TGTGCCTGGAGGGACGGACAGCGAGTAAATTCACCCCTCCACTTT
once	NA	TRBV5-4	TRBJ1-2	CASSSKTVNYGYTF	TGTGCCAGCAGCTCTAAGACAGTTAACTATGGCTACACCTTC
NA	TRBD1	TRBV19	TRBJ1-1	CASSRQGYTEAFF	TGTGCCAGTAGTCGACAGGGATACACTGAAGCTTTCTTT
NA	TRBD1	TRBV2	TRBJ1-5	CASKGQRNQPQHF	TGTGCCAGCAAGGGACAGCGCAATCAGCCCCAGCATTTT
NA	NA	TRBV6-5	TRBJ1-2	CATQSISRGYTF	TGTGCCACCCAATCCATATCGAGAGGCTACACCTTC
NA	TRBD1	TRBV4-2	TRBJ1-2	CASSQYATGVSTF	TGTGCCAGCAGCCAATACGCGACAGGGGTGAGCACCTTC
NA	TRBD2	TRBV9	TRBJ2-4	CASSPILAGGLGIQYF	TGTGCCAGCAGCCCGATACTAGCGGGGGGGCTGGGCATTCAGTACTTC
NA	NA	TRBV6-5	TRBJ1-5	CASTTTDYSNQPQHF	TGTGCCAGCACCACAACAGATTATAGCAATCAGCCCCAGCATTTT
NA	NA	TRBV5-8	TRBJ1-5	CASSPPPRTDQPQHF	TGTGCCAGCAGCCCCCCCCCACGCACGGATCAGCCCCAGCATTTT
NA	TRBD2	TRBV19	TRBJ2-3	CASSLASGVGDTQYF	TGTGCCAGTAGTCTGGCTAGCGGGGTAGGAGATACGCAGTATTTT
few	TRBD1	TRBV5-1	TRBJ1-4	CASSLGQGNEKLFF	TGCGCCAGCAGCTTGGGACAGGGGAATGAAAAACTGTTTTTT
few	NA	TRBV30	TRBJ1-6	CAWSVRGPPLHF	TGTGCCTGGAGTGTACGAGGTCCACCCCTCCACTTT
NA	NA	TRBV10-3	TRBJ2-1	CATGVSGGYEQFF	TGTGCCACGGGGGTTAGCGGAGGGTATGAGCAGTTCTTC
NA	NA	TRBV6-4	TRBJ1-2	CASRAWWGHYGYTF	TGTGCCAGCAGAGCCTGGTGGGGGCACTATGGCTACACCTTC
NA	NA	TRBV28	TRBJ2-7	CASSFDSYEQYF	TGTGCCAGCAGTTTCGACAGCTACGAGCAGTACTTC
once	TRBD1	TRBV10-3	TRBJ1-2	CAISGGQSHGYTF	TGTGCCATCAGTGGGGGACAGTCTCATGGCTACACCTTC
NA	NA	TRBV7-8	TRBJ1-5	CASSLYEGNQPQHF	TGTGCCAGCAGCTTATATGAGGGTAATCAGCCCCAGCATTTT
NA	TRBD2	TRBV10-3	TRBJ2-1	CAISESTSGGLGEQFF	TGTGCCATCAGTGAGTCGACTAGCGGGGGATTGGGTGAGCAGTTCTTC
NA	NA	TRBV3-1/TRBV3-2	TRBJ2-7	CASTQVYTGHFLEQYF	TGTGCCAGCACCCAAGTTTACACGGGACATTTTTTGGAGCAGTACTTC